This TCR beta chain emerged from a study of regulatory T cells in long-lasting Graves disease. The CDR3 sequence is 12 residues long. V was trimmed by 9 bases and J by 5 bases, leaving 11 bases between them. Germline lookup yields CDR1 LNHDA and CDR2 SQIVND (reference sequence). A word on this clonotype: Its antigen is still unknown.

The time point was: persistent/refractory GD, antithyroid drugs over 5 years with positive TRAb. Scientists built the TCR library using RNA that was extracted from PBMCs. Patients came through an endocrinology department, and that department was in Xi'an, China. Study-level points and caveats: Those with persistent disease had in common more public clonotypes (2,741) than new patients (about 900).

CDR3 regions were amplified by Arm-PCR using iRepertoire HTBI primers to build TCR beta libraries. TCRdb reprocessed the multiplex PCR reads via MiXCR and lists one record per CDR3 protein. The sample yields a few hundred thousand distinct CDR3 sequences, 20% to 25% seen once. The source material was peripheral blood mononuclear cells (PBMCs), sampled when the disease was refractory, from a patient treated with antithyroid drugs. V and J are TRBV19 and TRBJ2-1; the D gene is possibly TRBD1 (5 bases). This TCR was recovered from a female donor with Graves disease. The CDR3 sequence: CASQQENNEQFF. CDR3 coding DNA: TGTGCCAGCCAACAGGAGAACAATGAGCAGTTCTTC. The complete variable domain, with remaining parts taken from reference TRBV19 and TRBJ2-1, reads DGGITQSPKYLFRKEGQNVTLSCEQNLNHDAMYWYRQDPGQGLRLIYYSQIVNDFQKGDIAEGYSVSREKKESFPLTVTSAQKNPTAFYLCASQQENNEQFFGPGTRLTVL.